One and the same sample provided the 25 T cell receptor beta chains below, sequenced in a study of blood T cells in healthy people across ages (dated by TCRdb to the mid-2010s). Preparation of the library involved 5' RACE. The sample was run on an Illumina HiSeq 2500. A second roughly 7 to 11 cycle PCR used a sample-barcoded 5' primer and a J-beta primer mix. TCRdb itself trimmed the public reads at Q25 with fastp, ran MiXCR and retained productive beta chains. Each record represents a unique CDR3 protein, reported with the most common genes and DNA among its rows. In this sample the table shows about a million distinct CDR3 sequences, about 53% of which occur a single time. The top ten constitute about a fifth of the sample. Sequencing used blood. The source is a woman in her sixties or seventies in good health.

This clonotype was recorded a few times. The chain joins TRBV15 to TRBJ2-1, with 7 positions matching TRBD2. Germline trimming cut 0 bases from V and 3 bases from J; bases unmatched to any gene: 8. This CDR3 has 17 residues. Per the germline V gene, CDR1 is LNHNV and CDR2 is YYDKDF (reference sequence). The CDR3 DNA reads as TGTGCCACCAGCAGAGAAGTGGCGGGAGATGTCTACAATGAGCAGTTCTTC. It encodes CATSREVAGDVYNEQFF.

The chain combines TRBV10-3 with TRBJ2-7, with 7 nucleotides matching TRBD1. Germline CDR1 is ENHRY and CDR2 is SYGVKD. The CDR3 totals 13 residues. V was pared by 6 bases and J by 5 bases, with 7 bases of the junction left unmatched. The CDR3 is CAIREIGGHEQYF. The CDR3 region has the DNA TGTGCCATCAGGGAAATAGGGGGCCACGAGCAGTACTTC.

This clonotype was picked up a small number of times. This chain links TRBV29-1 with TRBJ2-1, with 11 bases aligning to TRBD2. Germline V gives CDR1 SQVTM, CDR2 ANQGSEA. The V and J ends lost 8 bases and 4 bases, in that order; junction bases with no gene match: 10. The CDR3 has 15 amino acids. CDR3 region: CSPPTSGEVYNEQFF. The CDR3 coding sequence is TGCAGCCCTCCGACTAGCGGGGAGGTATACAATGAGCAGTTCTTC.

V gene TRBV7-9 combines with J gene TRBJ2-2; 7 bases align to TRBD2. The CDR3 extends over 14 amino acids. Germline CDR1 SEHNR, CDR2 FQNEAQ (reference sequence). The V segment lost 6 bases and the J segment 1 base; nucleotides outside the gene matches: 2. This chain's CDR3 is CASRGGRNTGELFF. The CDR3 nucleotides read TGTGCCAGCAGGGGAGGGAGGAACACCGGGGAGCTGTTTTTT. The whole variable domain, remainder taken from reference TRBV7-9 and TRBJ2-2, is DTGVSQNPRHKITKRGQNVTFRCDPISEHNRLYWYRQTLGQGPEFLTYFQNEAQLEKSRLLSDRFSAERPKGSFSTLEIQRTEQGDSAMYLCASRGGRNTGELFFGEGSRLTVL.

V usage is TRBV7-2 and J usage is TRBJ2-3, with D possibly being TRBD1 (6 bases). This CDR3 contains 16 residues. Trimming stripped 4 bases from V and 2 bases from J, with 16 bases between. Germline V gene lookup returns CDR1 SGHTA and CDR2 FQGNSA. In DNA, the CDR3 is TGTGCCAGCAGCTCAGGTGCTAGGGGGACCACAGATACGCAGTATTTT. Its protein is CASSSGARGTTDTQYF.

This clonotype has just a few counts. CDR3 amino acids: CASRRSSTDTQYF. Here the CDR3 DNA reads TGTGCCAGCAGGCGGAGTAGCACAGATACGCAGTATTTT. This sequence joins TRBV12-3 or TRBV12-4 and TRBJ2-3, with D hard to call. The CDR3 is 13 amino acids. V gave up 6 bases and J gave up 0 bases, with 7 bases separating them.

This clonotype was seen only a few times. CDR3 region: CASLYDRPKSYEQYF. CDR3 coding DNA: TGTGCCAGCCTTTACGACAGGCCCAAATCCTACGAGCAGTACTTC. The rearrangement uses TRBV14 and TRBJ2-7; possible D gene TRBD1, 6 bases. The CDR3 spans 15 residues. Germline assignment: CDR1 SGHDN and CDR2 FVKESK. Between the trimmed V and J ends, which lost 8 bases and 1 base, there was a span of 18 bases.

The CDR3 DNA sequence: TGTGCCAGCAGGACCCGGGACAGGGGTCCCTACGAGCAGTACTTC. Encoded protein: CASRTRDRGPYEQYF. This chain links TRBV28 with TRBJ2-5; 10 bases are a match to TRBD1. The better agreement between TRBJ2-7 and the DNA end casts doubt on the J call. Germline V gene sequence: CDR1 MDHEN, CDR2 SYDVKM. The CDR3 sequence is 15 residues long.

This clonotype was observed a handful of times. This chain links TRBV19 with TRBJ1-4; 7 bases are a match to TRBD1. V trimming: 6 bases; J trimming: 4 bases; junction bases outside the gene matches: 5. Per the germline V gene, CDR1 is LNHDA and CDR2 is SQIVND (reference sequence). The CDR3 covers 14 residues. The CDR3 bases are TGTGCCAGTAGCCGGACAGGAGGTAATGAAAAACTGTTTTTT. Protein product: CASSRTGGNEKLFF.

This chain links TRBV7-8 with TRBJ2-3, with D maybe TRBD1 (6 bases). Per germline, CDR1 SGHVS and CDR2 FQNEAQ. V was clipped by 1 base and J by 3 bases, with 14 bases between them. The CDR3 loop spans 16 amino acids. CDR3 sequence: CASSLGGLVTTDTQYF. The CDR3 DNA reads TGTGCCAGCAGCTTAGGGGGGCTAGTGACGACAGATACGCAGTATTTT.

This clonotype was detected a few times. The CDR3 loop reads CATSRDRVYGYTF. The CDR3 nucleotides are TGTGCCACCAGCCGGGACAGGGTTTATGGCTACACCTTC. The chain employs TRBV15 and TRBJ1-2; TRBD1 agrees at 9 bases. Trimming cost V 5 bases and J 5 bases; bases outside gene matches: 3. The CDR3 sequence is 13 residues long. CDR1 and CDR2 from the germline V gene are LNHNV and YYDKDF (reference sequence).

This clonotype was found a few times. V is TRBV4-1 and J is TRBJ1-2, with a tentative D call TRBD1 (6 bases). Germline V gene data show CDR1 as MGHRA and CDR2 as YSYEKL. The CDR3 covers 15 residues. Between the trimmed V and J ends, which lost 0 bases and 8 bases, there was a span of 16 bases. The CDR3 loop is CASSQDAGGRRGYTF. CDR3 sequence (DNA): TGCGCCAGCAGCCAAGACGCGGGGGGGCGTCGCGGCTACACCTTC.

This sequence joins TRBV12-3 or TRBV12-4 and TRBJ2-4, with 8 bases that match TRBD2. The junction had 6 bases not matched to a gene; V was cut back by 1 base and J by 13 bases. The CDR3 loop spans 13 amino acids. CDR3 coding DNA: TGTGCCAGCAGTTTAGGACCGCGCGGGGGGCAGTACTTC. It is translated as CASSLGPRGGQYF.

Only a few counts were recorded for this clonotype. This chain connects TRBV5-1 to TRBJ2-5; 7 bases are a match to TRBD1. V shed 5 bases and J 5 bases; nucleotides not matched to a gene: 12. This CDR3 comprises 15 residues. Germline V lookup: CDR1 SGHRS, CDR2 YFSETQ. In DNA, the CDR3 is TGCGCCAGCAGTTGGACGACAGGGACCCGGGAGACCCAGTACTTC. It specifies CASSWTTGTRETQYF.

The J gene is TRBJ2-5, the V gene TRBV6-1; D gene ambiguous. V lost 3 bases and J 3 bases, leaving 5 bases between the germline ends. CDR1 and CDR2 (germline): MNHNS, SASEGT. CDR3 size: 12 residues. CDR3 loop: CASSDFEETQYF. The CDR3 region has the DNA TGTGCCAGCAGTGACTTCGAAGAGACCCAGTACTTC.

There are a few counts of this clonotype. The CDR3 sequence is CAIGRATDTQYF. The CDR3 DNA is TGTGCCATCGGACGGGCCACAGATACGCAGTATTTT. The rearrangement joins TRBV10-3 to TRBJ2-3; D unclear. V lost 8 bases and J 2 bases, leaving 8 bases between the germline ends. Looked up from germline, CDR1 is ENHRY and CDR2 is SYGVKD. The CDR3 is 12 amino acids.

This clonotype was observed a few times. This rearrangement joins TRBV7-2 to TRBJ2-3, with 11 bases identical to TRBD2. The CDR3 is made up of 16 amino acids. After removal of 4 bases from V and 11 bases from J, the junction contained 14 bases not matched to a gene. CDR1 and CDR2 from the germline V gene are SGHTA and FQGNSA. The chain's CDR3 is CASSSQPSTSGSEQYF. The CDR3 DNA is TGTGCCAGCAGCTCGCAGCCAAGTACTAGCGGGAGCGAGCAGTATTTT.

There are a few counts of this clonotype. V usage is TRBV29-1 and J usage is TRBJ1-6; 7 bases are a match to TRBD1. After removal of 6 bases from V and 9 bases from J, the junction contained 8 bases not matched to a gene. This CDR3 spans 13 amino acids. CDR1 and CDR2 (germline): SQVTM, ANQGSEA. DNA for the CDR3: TGCAGCGTGAAGGGGGCGTATGGTTCACCCCTCCACTTT. Its protein is CSVKGAYGSPLHF.

A few counts support this clonotype. V usage is TRBV20-1 and J usage is TRBJ2-7, with 14 positions matching TRBD2. V was pared by 3 bases and J by 2 bases, with 0 bases of the junction left unmatched. The CDR3 spans 14 residues. Germline CDR1 is DFQATT and CDR2 is SNEGSKA (reference sequence). CDR3 sequence (DNA): TGCAGTGCTAGGGGACTAGCGGGAGCCTACGAGCAGTACTTC. It specifies CSARGLAGAYEQYF.

For this clonotype: The junction departs from the called germline gene at one end, perhaps through a read error. The chain has TRBV6-1 and TRBJ1-2; D remains ambiguous. There are 13 residues in the CDR3. Germline loops: CDR1 MNHNS, CDR2 SASEGT. This CDR3 is CASSEAQGYGDTF. For the CDR3, the DNA is TGTGCCAGCAGTGAAGCGCAAGGGTATGGCGACACCTTC.

The chain is built from TRBV7-8 and TRBJ2-4; a possible D gene is TRBD1 (5 bases). The CDR3 runs to 16 residues. Germline V lookup: CDR1 SGHVS, CDR2 FQNEAQ. Trimming shortened V by 5 bases and J by 8 bases, and 22 bases separated the two germline ends. CDR3 in amino acids: CASSPKPGFRLDIQYF. In DNA, the CDR3 is TGTGCCAGCAGCCCAAAACCAGGGTTTCGTTTAGACATTCAGTACTTC.

This clonotype was found a few times. The CDR3 DNA follows: TGTGCCAGCAGTTCCTCCGGGACAGGGGGTTACAATTCACCCCTCCACTTT. Protein: CASSSSGTGGYNSPLHF. The rearrangement links TRBV6-5 to TRBJ1-6, with 11 bases identical to TRBD1. Trimming removed 4 bases from V and 7 bases from J; junction bases left unmatched: 9. The CDR3 is 17 amino acids. The V gene's germline CDR1 is MNHEY and CDR2 SVGAGI.

This sequence joins TRBV6-1 and TRBJ2-5; D tentatively fits TRBD1 or TRBD2 (6 bases each). CDR1 and CDR2 (germline): MNHNS, SASEGT. Trimming shortened V by 5 bases and J by 5 bases, and 15 bases separated the two germline ends. The CDR3 sequence is 14 residues long. CDR3 loop: CASSMRQAGETQYF. The CDR3 coding sequence is TGTGCCAGCAGTATGCGACAGGCGGGGGAGACCCAGTACTTC.

Ten or more counts support this clonotype. The CDR3, as DNA: TGTGCCAGCAGCTTAGACCCAGGGTACGAGCAGTACTTC. This sequence encodes CASSLDPGYEQYF. The rearrangement links TRBV7-2 to TRBJ2-7; possibly TRBD1 for D (5 bases). Germline V gives CDR1 SGHTA, CDR2 FQGNSA. V lost 1 base, J lost 4 bases, and 8 bases lay in between. The CDR3 spans 13 residues.

This clonotype occurred a few times. The V gene is TRBV18, the J gene TRBJ2-6; D may match TRBD1 or TRBD2 (5 bases each). V lost 0 bases and J 4 bases, leaving 13 bases between the germline ends. Germline CDR1 reads KGHSH; CDR2 reads LQKENI. CDR3 size: 17 residues. The CDR3 region has the DNA TGTGCCAGCTCACCACCTTCCGGGACCTCCGGGGCCAACGTCCTGACTTTC. Translating gives CASSPPSGTSGANVLTF.